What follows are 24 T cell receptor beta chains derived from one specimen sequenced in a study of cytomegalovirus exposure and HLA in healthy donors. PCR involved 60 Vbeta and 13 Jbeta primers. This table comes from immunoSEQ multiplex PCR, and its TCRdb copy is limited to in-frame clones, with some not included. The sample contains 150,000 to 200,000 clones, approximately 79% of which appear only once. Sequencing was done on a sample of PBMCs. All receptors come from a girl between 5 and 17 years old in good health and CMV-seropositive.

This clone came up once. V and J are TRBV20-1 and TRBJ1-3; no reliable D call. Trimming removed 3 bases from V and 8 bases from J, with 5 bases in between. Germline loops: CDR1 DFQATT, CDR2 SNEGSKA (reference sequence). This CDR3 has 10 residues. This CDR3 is CSARRDTIYF. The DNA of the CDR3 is TGCAGTGCTAGGCGTGACACCATATATTTT.

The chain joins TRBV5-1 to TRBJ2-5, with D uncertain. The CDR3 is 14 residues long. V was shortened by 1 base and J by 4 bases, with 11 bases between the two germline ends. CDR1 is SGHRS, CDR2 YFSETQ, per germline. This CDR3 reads CASSLQQLIETQYF. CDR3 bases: TGCGCCAGCAGCTTGCAACAGTTAATAGAGACCCAGTACTTC.

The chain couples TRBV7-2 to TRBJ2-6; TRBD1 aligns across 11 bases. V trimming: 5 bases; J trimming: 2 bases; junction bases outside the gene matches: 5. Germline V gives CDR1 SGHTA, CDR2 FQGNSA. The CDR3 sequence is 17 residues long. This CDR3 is CASSGGQGAPGANVLTF. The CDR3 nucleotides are TGTGCCAGCAGCGGCGGACAGGGGGCGCCTGGGGCCAACGTCCTGACTTTC.

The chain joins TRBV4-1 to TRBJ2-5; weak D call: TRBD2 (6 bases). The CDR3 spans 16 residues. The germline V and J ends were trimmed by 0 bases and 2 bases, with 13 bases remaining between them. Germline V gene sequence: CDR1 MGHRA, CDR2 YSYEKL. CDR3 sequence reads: CASSQDSSASQETQYF. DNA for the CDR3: TGCGCCAGCAGCCAAGATTCTAGCGCCTCTCAAGAGACCCAGTACTTC.

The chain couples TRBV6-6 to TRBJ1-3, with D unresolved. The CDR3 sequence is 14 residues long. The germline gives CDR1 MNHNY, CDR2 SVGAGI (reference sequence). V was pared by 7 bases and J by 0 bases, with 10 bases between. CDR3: CASIGDYSGNTIYF. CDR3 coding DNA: TGTGCCAGCATTGGAGATTACTCTGGAAACACCATATATTTT.

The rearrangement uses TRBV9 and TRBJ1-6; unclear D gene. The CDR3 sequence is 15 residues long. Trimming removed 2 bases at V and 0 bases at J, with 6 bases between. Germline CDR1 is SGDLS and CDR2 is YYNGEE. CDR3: CASSVRGSYNSPLHF. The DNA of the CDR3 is TGTGCCAGCAGCGTCCGCGGCTCCTATAATTCACCCCTCCACTTT.

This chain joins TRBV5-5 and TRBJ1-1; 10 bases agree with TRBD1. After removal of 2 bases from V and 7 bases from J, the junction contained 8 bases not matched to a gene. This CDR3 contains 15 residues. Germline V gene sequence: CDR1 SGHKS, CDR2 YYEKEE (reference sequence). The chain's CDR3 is CASSFTGTGAGEAFF. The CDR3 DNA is TGTGCCAGCAGCTTTACCGGGACAGGGGCCGGTGAAGCTTTCTTT.

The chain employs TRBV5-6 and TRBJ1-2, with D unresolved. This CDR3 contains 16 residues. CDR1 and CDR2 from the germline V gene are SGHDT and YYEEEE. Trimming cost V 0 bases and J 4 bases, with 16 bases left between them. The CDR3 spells CASSLDSLLATYGYTF. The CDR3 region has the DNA TGTGCCAGCAGCTTGGACAGCCTCCTCGCTACCTATGGCTACACCTTC.

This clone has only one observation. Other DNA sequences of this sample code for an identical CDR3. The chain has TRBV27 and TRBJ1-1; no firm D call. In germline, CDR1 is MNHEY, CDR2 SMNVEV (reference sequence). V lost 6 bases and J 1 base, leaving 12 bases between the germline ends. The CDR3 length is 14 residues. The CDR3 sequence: CASSTHGWNTEAFF. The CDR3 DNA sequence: TGTGCCAGCAGCACCCACGGGTGGAACACTGAAGCTTTCTTT.

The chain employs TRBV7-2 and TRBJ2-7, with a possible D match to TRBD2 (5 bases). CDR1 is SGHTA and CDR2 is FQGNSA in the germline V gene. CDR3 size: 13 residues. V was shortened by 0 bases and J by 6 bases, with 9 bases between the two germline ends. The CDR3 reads CASSLARAGEQYF. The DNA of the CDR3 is TGTGCCAGCAGCTTAGCACGCGCGGGCGAGCAGTACTTC.

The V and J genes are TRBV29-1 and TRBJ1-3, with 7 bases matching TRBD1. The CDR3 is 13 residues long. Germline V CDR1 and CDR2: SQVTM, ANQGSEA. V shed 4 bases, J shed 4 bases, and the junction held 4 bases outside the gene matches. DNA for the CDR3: TGCAGCGTTGTAACAGGGGCCGGAAACACCATATATTTT. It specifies CSVVTGAGNTIYF.

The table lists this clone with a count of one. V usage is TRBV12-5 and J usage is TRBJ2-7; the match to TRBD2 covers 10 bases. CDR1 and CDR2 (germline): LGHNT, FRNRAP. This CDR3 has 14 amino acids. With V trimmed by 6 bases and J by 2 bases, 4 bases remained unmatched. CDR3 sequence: CASGTAGGPYEQYF. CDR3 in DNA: TGTGCTAGTGGCACAGCGGGGGGGCCCTACGAGCAGTACTTC.

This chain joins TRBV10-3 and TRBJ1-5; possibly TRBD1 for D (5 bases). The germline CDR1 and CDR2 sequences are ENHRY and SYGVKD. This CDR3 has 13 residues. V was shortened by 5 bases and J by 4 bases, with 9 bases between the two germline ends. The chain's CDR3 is CAISKQGNQPQHF. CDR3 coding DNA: TGTGCCATCAGTAAGCAGGGTAATCAGCCCCAGCATTTT.

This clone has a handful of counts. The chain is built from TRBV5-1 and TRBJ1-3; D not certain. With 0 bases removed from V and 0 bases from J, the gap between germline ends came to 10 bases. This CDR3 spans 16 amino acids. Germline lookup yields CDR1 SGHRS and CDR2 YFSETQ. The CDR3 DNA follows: TGCGCCAGCAGCTTGGATTTTCGGGACTCTGGAAACACCATATATTTT. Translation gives CASSLDFRDSGNTIYF.

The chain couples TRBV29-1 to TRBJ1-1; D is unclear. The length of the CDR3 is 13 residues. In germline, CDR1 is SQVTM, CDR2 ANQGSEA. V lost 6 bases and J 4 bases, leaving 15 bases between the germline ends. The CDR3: CSVIAGDGTEAFF. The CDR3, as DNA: TGCAGCGTCATCGCCGGGGATGGCACTGAAGCTTTCTTT.

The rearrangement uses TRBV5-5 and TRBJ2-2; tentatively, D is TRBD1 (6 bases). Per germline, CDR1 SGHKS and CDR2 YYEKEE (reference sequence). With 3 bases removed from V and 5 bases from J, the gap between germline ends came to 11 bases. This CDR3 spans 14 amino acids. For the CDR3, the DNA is TGTGCCAGCAGCTATGCAACAGGGACCGGGGAGCTGTTTTTT. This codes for CASSYATGTGELFF.

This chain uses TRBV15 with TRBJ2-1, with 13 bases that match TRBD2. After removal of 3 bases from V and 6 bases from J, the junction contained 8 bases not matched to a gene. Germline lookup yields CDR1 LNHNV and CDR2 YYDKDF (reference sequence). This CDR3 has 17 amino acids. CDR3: CATSRHAGTSGVNEQFF. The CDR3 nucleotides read TGTGCCACCAGCAGGCATGCCGGGACTAGCGGGGTCAATGAGCAGTTCTTC.

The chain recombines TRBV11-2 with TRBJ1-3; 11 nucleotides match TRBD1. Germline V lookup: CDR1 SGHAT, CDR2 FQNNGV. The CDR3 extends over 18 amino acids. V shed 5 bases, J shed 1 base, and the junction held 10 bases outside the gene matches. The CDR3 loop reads CASSMGTDRGLSGNTIYF. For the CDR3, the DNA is TGTGCCAGCAGCATGGGAACGGACAGGGGGCTGTCTGGAAACACCATATATTTT.

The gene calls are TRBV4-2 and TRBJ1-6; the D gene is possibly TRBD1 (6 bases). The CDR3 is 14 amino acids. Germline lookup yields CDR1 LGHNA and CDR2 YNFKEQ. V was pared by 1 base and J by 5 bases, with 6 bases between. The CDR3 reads CASSQGTDNSPLHF. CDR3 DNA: TGTGCCAGCAGCCAAGGGACAGATAATTCACCCCTCCACTTT.

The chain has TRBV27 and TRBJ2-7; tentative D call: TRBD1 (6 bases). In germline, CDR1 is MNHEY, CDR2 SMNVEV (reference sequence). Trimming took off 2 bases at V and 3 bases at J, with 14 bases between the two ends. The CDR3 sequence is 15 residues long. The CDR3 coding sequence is TGTGCCAGCAGTTTAAGGCAGGGGTTTTACTACGAGCAGTACTTC. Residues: CASSLRQGFYYEQYF.

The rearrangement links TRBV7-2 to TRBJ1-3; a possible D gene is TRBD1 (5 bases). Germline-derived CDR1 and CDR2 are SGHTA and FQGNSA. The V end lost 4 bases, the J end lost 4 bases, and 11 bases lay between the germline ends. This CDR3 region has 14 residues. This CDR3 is CASSSGQSGNTIYF. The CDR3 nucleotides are TGTGCCAGCAGCTCAGGACAATCCGGAAACACCATATATTTT.

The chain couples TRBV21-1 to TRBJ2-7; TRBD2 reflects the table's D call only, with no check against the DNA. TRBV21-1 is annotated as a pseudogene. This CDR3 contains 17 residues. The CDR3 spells CASSRGRGAETLYEQYF. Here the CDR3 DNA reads TGTGCCAGCAGCAGGGGGAGGGGCGCGGAAACACTGTACGAGCAGTACTTC.

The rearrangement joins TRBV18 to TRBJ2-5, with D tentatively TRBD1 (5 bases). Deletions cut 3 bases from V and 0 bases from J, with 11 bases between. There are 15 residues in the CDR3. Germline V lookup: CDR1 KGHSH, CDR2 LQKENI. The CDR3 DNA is TGTGCCAGCTCACCCGTAGGGGTAAACCAAGAGACCCAGTACTTC. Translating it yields CASSPVGVNQETQYF.

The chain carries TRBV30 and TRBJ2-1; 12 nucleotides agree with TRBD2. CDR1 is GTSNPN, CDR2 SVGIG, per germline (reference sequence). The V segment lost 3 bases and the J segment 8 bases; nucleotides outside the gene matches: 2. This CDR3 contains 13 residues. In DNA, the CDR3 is TGTGCCTGGAGGACTAGCGGGGGCTATGAGCAGTTCTTC. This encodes CAWRTSGGYEQFF.